This is a list of T cell receptor beta chains from one sample in a study of tumor-infiltrating lymphocytes in primary liver carcinoma. MiXCR, applied by TCRdb to the multiplex PCR reads, yields one record per CDR3 protein. Of about 310,000 distinct CDR3 sequences listed, 65% are singletons. Input material: peripheral blood. The receptor set was obtained from a man aged 35-49 years with primary liver carcinoma and hepatitis B virus infection. CDR3s include the opening cysteine and the closing phenylalanine or tryptophan. The D gene is left open where the match is weak. Clone size is given for some rows only: seen once, a few or many times, or a class if the clone is expanded.

CDR3nt	CDR3aa	j_gene	v_gene	d_gene	abundance
TGTGCCAGCAGTTCTAGGAGCCGCTACACCTTC	CASSSRSRYTF	TRBJ1-2	TRBV6-5	NA	NA
TGTGCCAGCAGCCAAGATCCGGGACTCAATCAGCCCCAGCATTTT	CASSQDPGLNQPQHF	TRBJ1-5	TRBV4-2	NA	NA
TGTGCCAGTCGGCGAGACGGGAGGAAAAACATTCAGTACTTC	CASRRDGRKNIQYF	TRBJ2-4	TRBV6-2/TRBV6-3	TRBD2	NA
TGTGCCAGCAGCCCCCTCCCGGGACTATACTCCTACGAGCAGTACTTC	CASSPLPGLYSYEQYF	TRBJ2-7	TRBV28	TRBD2	NA
TGCGCCAGCAGCTTGCGGGACAGGGGGCGCGGCACTGAAGCTTTCTTT	CASSLRDRGRGTEAFF	TRBJ1-1	TRBV5-1	TRBD1	once
TGTGCCAGCAGTTTAGACCGGGACGGGGGTAATGAGCAGTTCTTC	CASSLDRDGGNEQFF	TRBJ2-1	TRBV11-3	NA	once
TGTACCAGCAGCCAAGTGCTAGCGGGGGCCCTTACCGGGGAGCTGCTTTTT	CTSSQVLAGALTGELLF	TRBJ2-2	TRBV4-2	TRBD2	NA
TGTGCCAGCACCCAACACAATGAGCAGTCCTTC	CASTQHNEQSF	TRBJ2-1	TRBV6-1	NA	NA
TGTGCCAGCAGCCGAAGCGGGACAGAGGCCCAATACTTC	CASSRSGTEAQYF	TRBJ2-5	TRBV12-3/TRBV12-4	NA	NA
TGTGCCAGCAGCTCCGGCGAGTCTGCTGGGTACGAGCACTACTTC	CASSSGESAGYEHYF	TRBJ2-7	TRBV11-2	NA	NA
TGTGCCAGCGGGGCTCAGGATACAGATACGCAGTATTTT	CASGAQDTDTQYF	TRBJ2-3	TRBV11-1	NA	many
TGTGCCAGCAGTCTATCACGAGGGAGGGGCCTCAATGAGCAGTTCTTC	CASSLSRGRGLNEQFF	TRBJ2-1	TRBV7-9	TRBD2	few
TGTGCCAGCCGGATACCAGGGGGGAATGAGCAGTTCTTC	CASRIPGGNEQFF	TRBJ2-1	TRBV12-3/TRBV12-4	NA	few
TGCATCGTTGAAATCCCGCCCGGGGACTATAACTCACCCCTCCACTTT	CIVEIPPGDYNSPLHF	TRBJ1-6	TRBV29-1	NA	NA
TGTGCCAGCAGCGACGGGTACGAGCAGTACTTC	CASSDGYEQYF	TRBJ2-7	TRBV28	NA	few
TGTGTCAGCAGCGGGGCGGGACCGAACACCGGGGAGCTGTTTTTT	CVSSGAGPNTGELFF	TRBJ2-2	TRBV7-8	TRBD2	NA
TGCGGCAGCAGCTTGGGGACAGGGACTGGAGAGACCCAGTACTTC	CGSSLGTGTGETQYF	TRBJ2-5	TRBV5-1	TRBD1	NA
TGTACCGGGGGACTTGACTACGAACAGTACTTC	CTGGLDYEQYF	TRBJ2-7	TRBV30	NA	NA
TGTGCCAGCAGCATAGAGGGTACCAGCACAGATACGCAGTATTTT	CASSIEGTSTDTQYF	TRBJ2-3	TRBV11-3	NA	NA
TGTGCCAGCAGCTTACCAGGGGCCTACGAGCAGTACTTC	CASSLPGAYEQYF	TRBJ2-7	TRBV7-9	NA	NA
TGTGCCAGCAGATTTTTAGTAGCGGGAGGGCCCGGGGACGAGCAGTACTTC	CASRFLVAGGPGDEQYF	TRBJ2-7	TRBV6-5	TRBD2	many
TGTGCCTCCAGTGACCCGACACCGGGACTAGACCATGAGCAGTTCTTC	CASSDPTPGLDHEQFF	TRBJ2-1	TRBV24-1	TRBD2	once
TGCAGCGTTGAAGGGGGGGGAGGTGGCTATGGCTACATCTTC	CSVEGGGGGYGYIF	TRBJ1-2	TRBV29-1	NA	NA
TGCGCCAGCAGCCCGACAGGGGGCCGGAACACCATATATTTT	CASSPTGGRNTIYF	TRBJ1-3	TRBV5-1	TRBD1	few
TGTGCCATCAGTGAGTCGAAAGGGAGAGAGATCCAGTACTTC	CAISESKGREIQYF	TRBJ2-5	TRBV10-3	NA	once
TGTACCAGCAGTTCTGGAGGGCCGGGGACCGGGGAACTGTTTTTT	CTSSSGGPGTGELFF	TRBJ2-2	TRBV6-1	NA	NA
TGTGCCAGCAGCTCAGGGGGCTACGACTATGGCTACACCTTC	CASSSGGYDYGYTF	TRBJ1-2	TRBV6-2/TRBV6-3	TRBD1	many
TGTGCCAGCAGGGTGGATTTTGGGAGCCAAGAGACCCAGTACTTC	CASRVDFGSQETQYF	TRBJ2-5	TRBV5-4	NA	few
TGTGTCAGCAGCCCCAGGGTCTCGGATTCACCCCTCCACTTT	CVSSPRVSDSPLHF	TRBJ1-6	TRBV12-3/TRBV12-4	NA	NA
TGTGCCAGCAGTGACGACAGGGACGGCAATCAGCCCCAGCTTTTT	CASSDDRDGNQPQLF	TRBJ1-5	TRBV2	TRBD1	NA
TGTGCAGGGGGGGACAGGGCCCTTAATCAGCTCCAGCATTTT	CAGGDRALNQLQHF	TRBJ1-5	TRBV6-1	TRBD1	NA
TGTGCCAGCAGTCCCAAAGAGACCCAGTACTTC	CASSPKETQYF	TRBJ2-5	TRBV6-6	NA	medium-sized
TGCGGCAGCGCAGCTTCGACGGCCACCCAAGAGACCCAGCACTTC	CGSAASTATQETQHF	TRBJ2-5	TRBV4-1	NA	NA